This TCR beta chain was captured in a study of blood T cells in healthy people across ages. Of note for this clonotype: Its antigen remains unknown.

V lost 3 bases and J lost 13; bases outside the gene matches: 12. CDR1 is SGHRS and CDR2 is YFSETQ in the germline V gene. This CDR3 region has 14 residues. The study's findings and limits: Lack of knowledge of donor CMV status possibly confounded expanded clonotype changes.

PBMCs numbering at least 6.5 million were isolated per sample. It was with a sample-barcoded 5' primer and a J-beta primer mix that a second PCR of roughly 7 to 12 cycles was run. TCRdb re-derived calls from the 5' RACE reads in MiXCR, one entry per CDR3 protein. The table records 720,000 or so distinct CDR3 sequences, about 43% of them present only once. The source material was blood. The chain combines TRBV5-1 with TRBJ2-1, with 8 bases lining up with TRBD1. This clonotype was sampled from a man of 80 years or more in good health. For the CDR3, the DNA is TGCGCCAGCAGCTCGCACAGGGGGATGGAGACCCAGTTCTTC. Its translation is CASSSHRGMETQFF.